By its share, the clone carrying this T cell receptor beta chain is medium-sized (0.01 to 0.1%). Its antigen is unknown. Each CDR3 protein gets one entry after TCRdb re-called the 5' RACE reads with MiXCR. Of just over 8,000 distinct CDR3 sequences listed, around 10% are singletons. Time point reported: sample taken at primary tumor resection. The sample comes from a study of spatial heterogeneity in lung cancer. Findings and limits, study-wide: In tumors, expanded intratumoral alpha and beta TCR counts tracked mutation counts.

Here the sequenced sample was lung tumor tissue, taken at surgery. The receptor was isolated from a male donor with early-stage non-small cell lung cancer.

This CDR3 is CSARDPSQGNTEAFF. As DNA, the CDR3 is TGCAGTGCTAGAGATCCGAGTCAGGGGAACACTGAAGCTTTCTTT. The rearrangement uses TRBV20-1 and TRBJ1-1, with D possibly matching TRBD1 (5 bases). V shed 0 bases and J shed 1 base, with 12 bases lying between them. CDR3 length: 15 amino acids. Germline V CDR1 and CDR2: DFQATT, SNEGSKA (reference sequence).